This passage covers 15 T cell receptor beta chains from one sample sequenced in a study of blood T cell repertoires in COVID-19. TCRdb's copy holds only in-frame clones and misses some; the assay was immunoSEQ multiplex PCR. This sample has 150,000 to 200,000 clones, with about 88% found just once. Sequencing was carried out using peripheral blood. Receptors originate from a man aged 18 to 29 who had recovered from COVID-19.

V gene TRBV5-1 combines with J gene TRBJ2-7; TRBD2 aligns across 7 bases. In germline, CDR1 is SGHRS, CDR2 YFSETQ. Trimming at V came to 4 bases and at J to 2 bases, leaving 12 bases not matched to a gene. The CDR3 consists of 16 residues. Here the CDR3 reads CASSPRSGAGTYEQYF. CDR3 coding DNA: TGCGCCAGCAGCCCCCGTTCCGGAGCGGGGACCTACGAGCAGTACTTC.

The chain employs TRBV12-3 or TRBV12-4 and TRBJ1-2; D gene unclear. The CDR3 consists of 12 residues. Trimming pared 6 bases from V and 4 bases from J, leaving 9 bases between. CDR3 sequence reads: CASSWESYGYTF. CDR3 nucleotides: TGTGCCAGCAGCTGGGAGAGCTATGGCTACACCTTC.

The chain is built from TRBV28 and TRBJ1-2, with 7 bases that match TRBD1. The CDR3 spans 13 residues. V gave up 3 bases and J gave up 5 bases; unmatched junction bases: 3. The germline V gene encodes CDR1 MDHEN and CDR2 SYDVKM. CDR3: CASSLPRGYGYTF. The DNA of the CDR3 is TGTGCCAGCAGTTTGCCCAGGGGGTATGGCTACACCTTC.

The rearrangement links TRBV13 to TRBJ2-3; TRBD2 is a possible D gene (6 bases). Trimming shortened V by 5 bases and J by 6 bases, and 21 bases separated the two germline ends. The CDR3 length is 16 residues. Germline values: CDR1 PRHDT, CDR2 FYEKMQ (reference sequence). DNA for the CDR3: TGTGCCAGCAGCGGGGCGGGGCGGGACGAGGGTGATACGCAGTATTTT. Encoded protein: CASSGAGRDEGDTQYF.

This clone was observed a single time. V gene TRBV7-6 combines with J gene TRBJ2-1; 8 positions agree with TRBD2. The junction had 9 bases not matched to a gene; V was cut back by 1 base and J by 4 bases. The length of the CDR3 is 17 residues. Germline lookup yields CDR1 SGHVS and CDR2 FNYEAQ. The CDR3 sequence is CASSLGGLGVAYNEQFF. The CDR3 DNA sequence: TGTGCCAGCAGCTTAGGGGGACTAGGAGTGGCGTACAATGAGCAGTTCTTC.

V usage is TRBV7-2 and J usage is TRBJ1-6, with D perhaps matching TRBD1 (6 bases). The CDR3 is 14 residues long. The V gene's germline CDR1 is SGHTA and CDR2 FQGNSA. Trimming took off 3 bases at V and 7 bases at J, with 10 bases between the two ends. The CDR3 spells CASSFGQRNSPLHF. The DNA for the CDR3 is TGTGCCAGCAGCTTTGGACAGCGAAATTCACCCCTCCACTTT.

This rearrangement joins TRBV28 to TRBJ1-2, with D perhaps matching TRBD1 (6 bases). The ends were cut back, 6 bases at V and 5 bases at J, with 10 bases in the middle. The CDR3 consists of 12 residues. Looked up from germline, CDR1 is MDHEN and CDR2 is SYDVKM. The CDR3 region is CASSGQLYGYTF. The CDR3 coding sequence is TGTGCCAGCAGCGGACAGCTTTATGGCTACACCTTC.

The CDR3 here is CASSAPLQGGTQYF. The CDR3 nucleotides are TGTGCCAGTAGCGCCCCACTCCAGGGTGGCACGCAGTATTTT. The chain links TRBV19 to TRBJ2-3, with D perhaps TRBD1 (5 bases). The germline gives CDR1 LNHDA, CDR2 SQIVND (reference sequence). The CDR3 contains 14 residues. V lost 6 bases and J lost 9, with 19 bases in between.

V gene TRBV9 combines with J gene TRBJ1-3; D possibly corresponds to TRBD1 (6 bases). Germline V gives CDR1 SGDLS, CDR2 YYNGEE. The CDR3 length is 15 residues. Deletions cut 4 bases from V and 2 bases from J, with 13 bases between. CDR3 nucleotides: TGTGCCAGCAGCCCCGGGGGGGCTGCTGGAAACACCATATATTTT. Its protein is CASSPGGAAGNTIYF.

DNA for the CDR3: TGTGCCAGCAGTCGGGACAGGGGGTTCGATGAGCAGTTCTTC. It encodes CASSRDRGFDEQFF. This sequence joins TRBV2 and TRBJ2-1; TRBD1 aligns across 11 bases. Looked up from germline, CDR1 is SNHLY and CDR2 is FYNNEI. CDR3 length: 14 amino acids. J gave up 8 bases and V 5 bases, and 5 bases lay outside the gene matches.

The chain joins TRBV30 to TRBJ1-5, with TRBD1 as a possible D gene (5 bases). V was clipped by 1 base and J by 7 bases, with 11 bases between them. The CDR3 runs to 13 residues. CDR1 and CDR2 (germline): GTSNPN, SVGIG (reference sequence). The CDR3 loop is CAWSAGGEQPQHF. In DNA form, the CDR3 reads TGTGCCTGGAGTGCGGGAGGGGAACAGCCCCAGCATTTT.

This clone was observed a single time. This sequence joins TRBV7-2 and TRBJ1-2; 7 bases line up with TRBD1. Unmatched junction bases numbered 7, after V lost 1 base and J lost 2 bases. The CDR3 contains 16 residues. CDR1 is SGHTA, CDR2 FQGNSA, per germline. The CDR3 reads CASSLDGTDRNYGYTF. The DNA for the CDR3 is TGTGCCAGCAGCTTAGATGGGACAGACAGAAACTATGGCTACACCTTC.

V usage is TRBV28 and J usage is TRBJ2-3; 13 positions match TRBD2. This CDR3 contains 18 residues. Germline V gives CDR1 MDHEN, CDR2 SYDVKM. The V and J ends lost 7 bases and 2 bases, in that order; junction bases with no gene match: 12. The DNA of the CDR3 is TGTGCCAGCACCACATTACTAGCGGGAGGGAGGTCCACAGATACGCAGTATTTT. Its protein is CASTTLLAGGRSTDTQYF.

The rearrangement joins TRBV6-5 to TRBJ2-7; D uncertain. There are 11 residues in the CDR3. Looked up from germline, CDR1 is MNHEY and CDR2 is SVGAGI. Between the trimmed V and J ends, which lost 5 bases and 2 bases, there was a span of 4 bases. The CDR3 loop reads CASSRAYEQYF. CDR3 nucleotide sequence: TGTGCCAGCAGTCGGGCCTACGAGCAGTACTTC.

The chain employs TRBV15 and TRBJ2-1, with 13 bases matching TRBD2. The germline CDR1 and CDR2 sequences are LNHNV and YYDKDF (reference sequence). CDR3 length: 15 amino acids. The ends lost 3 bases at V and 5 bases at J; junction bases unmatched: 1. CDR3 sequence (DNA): TGTGCCACCAGCAGGACTAGCGGGAGGAACAATGAGCAGTTCTTC. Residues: CATSRTSGRNNEQFF.